Listed here are 8 T cell receptor beta chains from one sample, sequenced in a study of T-cell reconstitution after alpha-beta-depleted transplantation in children. A TCRbeta library incorporating unique molecular identifiers was prepared. MiXCR, run by TCRdb on the PCR reads, gives a single entry per CDR3 protein. The sample lists about 980,000 distinct CDR3 sequences, roughly 29% occurring once. Sample: PBMCs, mostly from graft donor cells, taken 360 days after TCRalphabeta/CD19-depleted stem cell transplant. All receptors come from a boy in the first two years of life who had a stem cell transplant for SCID, so the T cells may come from the graft donor.

The rearrangement links TRBV4-2 to TRBJ2-1, with D perhaps TRBD1 or TRBD2 (6 bases each). This CDR3 is built from 16 residues. V gave up 0 bases and J gave up 2 bases, with 11 bases separating them. Germline CDR1 LGHNA, CDR2 YNFKEQ. For the CDR3, the DNA is TGTGCCAGCAGCCAAGAGGGGGGCCCAACCTACAATGAGCAGTTCTTC. Amino acids: CASSQEGGPTYNEQFF.

The chain has TRBV7-9 and TRBJ1-6; D gene ambiguous. The CDR3 spans 13 residues. Trimming removed 2 bases from V and 9 bases from J, with 8 bases in between. Germline CDR1 is SEHNR and CDR2 is FQNEAQ (reference sequence). CDR3 DNA sequence: TGTGCCAGCAGCTTAAGGGATTCTTCACCCCTCCACTTT. Protein product: CASSLRDSSPLHF.

The rearrangement joins TRBV12-3 or TRBV12-4 to TRBJ2-3; 7 bases are a match to TRBD1. V lost 5 bases, J lost 0 bases, and 5 bases stayed unmatched. The CDR3 consists of 15 residues. The CDR3 DNA reads TGTGCCAGCAGTCCGGACAGGCTTAGCACAGATACGCAGTATTTT. This encodes CASSPDRLSTDTQYF.

The chain joins TRBV7-9 to TRBJ1-1; no clear D gene. V dropped 5 bases and J dropped 1 base, with 11 bases sitting between them. CDR3 length equals 14 residues. Germline CDR1 SEHNR, CDR2 FQNEAQ (reference sequence). CDR3 sequence (DNA): TGTGCCAGCAGCCCCCGTGACGCGAACACTGAAGCTTTCTTT. Its protein product is CASSPRDANTEAFF. The full variable domain, in which reference TRBV7-9 and TRBJ1-1 provide the parts outside the CDR3, is DTGVSQNPRHKITKRGQNVTFRCDPISEHNRLYWYRQTLGQGPEFLTYFQNEAQLEKSRLLSDRFSAERPKGSFSTLEIQRTEQGDSAMYLCASSPRDANTEAFFGQGTRLTVV.

The V call is TRBV20-1, the J call TRBJ2-1; 7 bases fit TRBD1. In germline, CDR1 is DFQATT, CDR2 SNEGSKA (reference sequence). The CDR3 length is 12 residues. V trimming: 6 bases; J trimming: 5 bases; junction bases outside the gene matches: 4. CDR3 protein: CSAPTGDNEQFF. CDR3 nucleotide sequence: TGCAGTGCACCCACAGGGGACAATGAGCAGTTCTTC.

In its sample, this clonotype was seen a few times. The chain joins TRBV6-1 to TRBJ2-3; D remains ambiguous. CDR3 size: 14 residues. Between the trimmed V and J ends, which lost 2 bases and 0 bases, there was a span of 6 bases. Germline V gene data show CDR1 as MNHNS and CDR2 as SASEGT. The CDR3: CASSETGSTDTQYF. The CDR3 coding sequence is TGTGCCAGCAGTGAAACCGGAAGCACAGATACGCAGTATTTT.

The J gene is TRBJ2-5, the V gene TRBV5-8, with a tentative D call TRBD1 (5 bases). The CDR3 runs to 16 residues. Per germline, CDR1 SGHTS and CDR2 YDEGEE. Trimming left V 0 bases short and J 4 bases short, with 16 bases between. CDR3 region: CASSLAVKGPRETQYF. The DNA for the CDR3 is TGTGCCAGCAGCTTGGCCGTGAAGGGGCCGAGAGAGACCCAGTACTTC. Using reference TRBV5-8 and TRBJ2-5 for the parts outside the CDR3, the full variable domain is EAGVTQSPTHLIKTRGQQATLRCSPISGHTSVYWYQQALGLGLQFLLWYDEGEERNRGNFPPRFSGRQFPNYSSELNVNALELEDSALYLCASSLAVKGPRETQYFGPGTRLLVL.

A few counts support this clonotype. The rearrangement links TRBV3-1 to TRBJ2-7, with 11 nucleotides matching TRBD2. Germline values: CDR1 LGHDT, CDR2 YNNKEL (reference sequence). The CDR3 has 18 amino acids. V shed 4 bases, J shed 1 base, and the junction held 12 bases outside the gene matches. Here the CDR3 DNA reads TGTGCCAGCAGCCCGGGCTCCCCCGGGACTAGCGGATCCTACGAGCAGTACTTC. It yields the protein CASSPGSPGTSGSYEQYF.